This T cell receptor (beta chain) is drawn from a study of identical twins. Template switching added a universal primer binding site, and final cDNA carried unique molecular identifiers. Each CDR3 protein gets one entry after TCRdb re-called the 5' RACE reads with MiXCR. The sample lists roughly 750,000 distinct CDR3 sequences; 20% to 25% were seen once. This clonotype was seen a few times. This CDR3 spans 15 amino acids. The germline CDR1 and CDR2 sequences are SGHTA and FQGNSA. V shed 1 base and J shed 10 bases, with 17 bases lying between them. The data also belong to a second study, concerning T cells expressing NK-cell markers. That paper notes: In more than 5 donors, dominant CD3+CD56+NKG2C+ clonotypes ranked among the top 10 CD8+ clonotypes.

V is TRBV7-2 and J is TRBJ2-1, with D tentatively TRBD1 (6 bases). The clonotype originates from a woman between 18 and 29 years old in good health. Source material: PBMCs. CDR3 sequence reads: CASSLGMVARGEQFF. CDR3 bases: TGTGCCAGCAGCTTAGGTATGGTAGCGAGGGGGGAGCAGTTCTTC.